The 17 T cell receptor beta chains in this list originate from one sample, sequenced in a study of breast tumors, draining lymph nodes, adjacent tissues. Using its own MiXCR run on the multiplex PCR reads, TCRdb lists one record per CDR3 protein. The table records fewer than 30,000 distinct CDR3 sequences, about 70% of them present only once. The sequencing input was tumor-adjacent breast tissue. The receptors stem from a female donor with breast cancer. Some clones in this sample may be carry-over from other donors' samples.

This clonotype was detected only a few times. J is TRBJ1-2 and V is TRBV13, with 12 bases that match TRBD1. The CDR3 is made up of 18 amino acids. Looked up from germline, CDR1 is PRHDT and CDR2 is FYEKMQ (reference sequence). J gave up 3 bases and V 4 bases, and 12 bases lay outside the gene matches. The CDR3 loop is CASSSLGTGGAADYGYTF. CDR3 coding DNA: TGTGCCAGCAGCTCTCTCGGGACAGGGGGCGCAGCGGACTATGGCTACACCTTC. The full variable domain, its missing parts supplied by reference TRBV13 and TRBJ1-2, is AAGVIQSPRHLIKEKRETATLKCYPIPRHDTVYWYQQGPGQDPQFLISFYEKMQSDKGSIPDRFSAQQFSDYHSELNMSSLELGDSALYFCASSSLGTGGAADYGYTFGSGTRLTVV.

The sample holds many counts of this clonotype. Here the CDR3 DNA reads TGCGCCAGCAGCTTCAATGGGGTACAAGAGACCCAGTACTTC. It codes for CASSFNGVQETQYF. The chain has TRBV10-2 and TRBJ2-5, with no clear D. V lost 6 bases, J lost 2 bases, and 13 bases lay in between. The CDR3 runs to 14 residues. Per the germline V gene, CDR1 is WSHSY and CDR2 is SAAADI.

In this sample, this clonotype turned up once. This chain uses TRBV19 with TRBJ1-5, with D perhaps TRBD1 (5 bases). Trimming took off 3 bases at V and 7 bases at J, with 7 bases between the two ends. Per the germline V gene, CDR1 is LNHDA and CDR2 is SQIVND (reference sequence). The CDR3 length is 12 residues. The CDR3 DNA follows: TGTGCCAGTAGTATCAGGGAACAGCCCCAGCATTTT. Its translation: CASSIREQPQHF.

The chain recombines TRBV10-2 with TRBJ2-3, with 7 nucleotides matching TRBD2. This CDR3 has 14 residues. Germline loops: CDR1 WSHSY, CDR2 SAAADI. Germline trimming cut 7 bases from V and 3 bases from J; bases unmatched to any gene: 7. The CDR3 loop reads CASKPGGSTDTQYF. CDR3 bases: TGCGCCAGCAAACCAGGCGGGAGTACAGATACGCAGTATTTT.

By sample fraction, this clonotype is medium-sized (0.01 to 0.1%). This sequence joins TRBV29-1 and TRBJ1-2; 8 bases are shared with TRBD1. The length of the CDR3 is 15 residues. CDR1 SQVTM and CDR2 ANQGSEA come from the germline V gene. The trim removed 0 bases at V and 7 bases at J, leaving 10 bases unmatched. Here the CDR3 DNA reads TGCAGCGTTGAAGACGAAGACAGGGGACCGCTTGGCTACACCTTC. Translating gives CSVEDEDRGPLGYTF.

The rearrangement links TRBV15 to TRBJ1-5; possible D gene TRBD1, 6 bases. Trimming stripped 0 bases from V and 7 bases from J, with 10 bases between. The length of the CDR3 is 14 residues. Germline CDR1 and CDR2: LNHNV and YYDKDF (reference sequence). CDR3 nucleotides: TGTGCCACCAGCAGAGATACAGGGACCCAGCCCCAGCATTTT. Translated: CATSRDTGTQPQHF.

The DNA of the CDR3 is TGTGCCAGCAGTTTTCGCTATGGCTACACCTTC. It translates to CASSFRYGYTF. This sequence joins TRBV2 and TRBJ1-2; the D is unclear. CDR3 length: 11 residues. CDR1 is SNHLY, CDR2 FYNNEI, per germline. The ends were cut back, 5 bases at V and 4 bases at J, with 5 bases in the middle.

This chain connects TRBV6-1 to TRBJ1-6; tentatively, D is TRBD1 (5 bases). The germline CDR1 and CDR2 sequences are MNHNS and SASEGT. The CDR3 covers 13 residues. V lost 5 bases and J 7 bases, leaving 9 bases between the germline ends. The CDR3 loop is CASSYAGNSPLHF. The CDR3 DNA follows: TGTGCCAGCAGTTACGCAGGGAATTCACCCCTCCACTTT.

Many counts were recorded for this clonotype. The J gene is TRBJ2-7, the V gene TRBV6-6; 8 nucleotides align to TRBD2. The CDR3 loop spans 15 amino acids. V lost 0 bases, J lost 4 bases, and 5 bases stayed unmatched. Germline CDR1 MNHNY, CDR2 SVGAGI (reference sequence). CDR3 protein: CASSYSAGTRYEQYF. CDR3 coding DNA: TGTGCCAGCAGTTACTCGGCAGGGACTAGGTACGAGCAGTACTTC.

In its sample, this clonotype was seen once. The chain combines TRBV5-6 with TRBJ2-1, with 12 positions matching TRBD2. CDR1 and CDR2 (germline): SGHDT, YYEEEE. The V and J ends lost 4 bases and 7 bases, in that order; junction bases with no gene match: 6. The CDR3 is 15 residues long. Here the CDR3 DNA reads TGTGCCAGCAGCATACTAGCGGGAGGACGGAATGAGCAGTTCTTC. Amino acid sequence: CASSILAGGRNEQFF. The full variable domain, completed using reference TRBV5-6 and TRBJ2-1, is DAGVTQSPTHLIKTRGQQVTLRCSPKSGHDTVSWYQQALGQGPQFIFQYYEEEERQRGNFPDRFSGHQFPNYSSELNVNALLLGDSALYLCASSILAGGRNEQFFGPGTRLTVL.

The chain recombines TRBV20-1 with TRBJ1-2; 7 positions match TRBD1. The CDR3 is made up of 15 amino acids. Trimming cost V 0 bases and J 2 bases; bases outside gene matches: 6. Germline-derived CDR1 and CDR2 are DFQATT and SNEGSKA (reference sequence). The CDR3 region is CSARDPQGGNYGYTF. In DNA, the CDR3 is TGCAGTGCTAGAGATCCCCAGGGGGGAAACTATGGCTACACCTTC.

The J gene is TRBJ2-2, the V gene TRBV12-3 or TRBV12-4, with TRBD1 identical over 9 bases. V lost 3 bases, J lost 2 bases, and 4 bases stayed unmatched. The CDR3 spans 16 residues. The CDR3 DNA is TGTGCCAGCAGTTTGTGGGACAGGGAAAACACCGGGGAGCTGTTTTTT. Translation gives CASSLWDRENTGELFF.

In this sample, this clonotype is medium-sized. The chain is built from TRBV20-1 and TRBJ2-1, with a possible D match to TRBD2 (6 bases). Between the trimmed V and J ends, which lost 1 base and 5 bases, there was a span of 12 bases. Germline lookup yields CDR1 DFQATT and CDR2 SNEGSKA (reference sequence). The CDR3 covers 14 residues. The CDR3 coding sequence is TGCAGTGCTAGAGCCTTTGGCGGGAACAATGAGCAGTTCTTC. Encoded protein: CSARAFGGNNEQFF.

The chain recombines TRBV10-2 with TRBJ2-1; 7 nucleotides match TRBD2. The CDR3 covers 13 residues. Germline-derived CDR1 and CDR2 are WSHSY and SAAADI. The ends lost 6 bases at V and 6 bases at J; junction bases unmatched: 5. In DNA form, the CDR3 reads TGCGCCAGCAGCACCCGGGGGGTCAATGAGCAGTTCTTC. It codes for CASSTRGVNEQFF.

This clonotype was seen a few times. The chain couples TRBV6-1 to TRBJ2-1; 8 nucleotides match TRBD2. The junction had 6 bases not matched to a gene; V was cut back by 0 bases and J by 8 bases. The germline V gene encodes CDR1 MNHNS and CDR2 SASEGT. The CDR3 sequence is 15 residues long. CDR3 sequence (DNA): TGTGCCAGCAGTGAAGCCAGCGGGAGCTTCGATGAGCAGTTCTTC. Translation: CASSEASGSFDEQFF.

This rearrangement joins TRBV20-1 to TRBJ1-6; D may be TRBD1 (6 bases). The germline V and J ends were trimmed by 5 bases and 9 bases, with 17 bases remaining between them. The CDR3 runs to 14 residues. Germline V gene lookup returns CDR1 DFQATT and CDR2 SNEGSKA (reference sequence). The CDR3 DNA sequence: TGCAGTGCTGTCCGACAGGTTCTGGGTTCACCCCTCCACTTT. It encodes CSAVRQVLGSPLHF.

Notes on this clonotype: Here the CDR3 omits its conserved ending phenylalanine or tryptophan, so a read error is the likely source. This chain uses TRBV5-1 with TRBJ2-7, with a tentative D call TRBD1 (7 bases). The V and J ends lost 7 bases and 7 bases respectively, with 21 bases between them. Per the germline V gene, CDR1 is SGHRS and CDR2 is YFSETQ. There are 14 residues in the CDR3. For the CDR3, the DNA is TGCGCCAGCTCAAGGGACAGCGAAGGGAGGGAGCAGTACCTC. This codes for CASSRDSEGREQYL.